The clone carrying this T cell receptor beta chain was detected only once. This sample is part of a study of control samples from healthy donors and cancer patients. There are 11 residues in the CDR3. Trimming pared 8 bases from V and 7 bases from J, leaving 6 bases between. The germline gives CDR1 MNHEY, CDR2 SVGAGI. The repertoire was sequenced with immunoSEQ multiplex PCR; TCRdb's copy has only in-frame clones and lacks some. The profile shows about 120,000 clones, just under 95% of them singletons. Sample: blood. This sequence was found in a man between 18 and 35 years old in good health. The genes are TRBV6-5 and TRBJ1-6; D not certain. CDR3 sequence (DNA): TGTGCCAGCCGAGGGAATTCACCCCTCCACTTT. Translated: CASRGNSPLHF.